The clone carrying this TCR beta chain appeared a few times. This sample was included in a study of blood T cell repertoires in COVID-19. Whole-study context: The analysed material was cDNA or gDNA that came from T cells, B-cell-depleted T cells, or PBMCs.

Seattle patients were enrolled during active infection and followed longitudinally. Trimming stripped 4 bases from V and 3 bases from J, with 16 bases between. The CDR3 length is 15 residues. Germline-derived CDR1 and CDR2 are SGDLS and YYNGEE. Sequencing was performed with immunoSEQ multiplex PCR; in TCRdb, only in-frame clones are kept and a portion is missing. The table includes fewer than 450,000 clones, 88% detected once. The TCR was taken from a woman between 50 and 59 years old with COVID-19, enrolled during active disease. The chain couples TRBV9 to TRBJ1-1; maybe TRBD1 (5 bases). Sequenced input: peripheral blood. CDR3 nucleotides: TGTGCCAGCAGCCCTCGAGTTGTAGGGGACACTGAAGCTTTCTTT. Translating gives CASSPRVVGDTEAFF. The full variable domain, rest sourced from reference TRBV9 and TRBJ1-1, is DSGVTQTPKHLITATGQRVTLRCSPRSGDLSVYWYQQSLDQGLQFLIQYYNGEERAKGNILERFSAQQFPDLHSELNLSSLELGDSALYFCASSPRVVGDTEAFFGQGTRLTVV.